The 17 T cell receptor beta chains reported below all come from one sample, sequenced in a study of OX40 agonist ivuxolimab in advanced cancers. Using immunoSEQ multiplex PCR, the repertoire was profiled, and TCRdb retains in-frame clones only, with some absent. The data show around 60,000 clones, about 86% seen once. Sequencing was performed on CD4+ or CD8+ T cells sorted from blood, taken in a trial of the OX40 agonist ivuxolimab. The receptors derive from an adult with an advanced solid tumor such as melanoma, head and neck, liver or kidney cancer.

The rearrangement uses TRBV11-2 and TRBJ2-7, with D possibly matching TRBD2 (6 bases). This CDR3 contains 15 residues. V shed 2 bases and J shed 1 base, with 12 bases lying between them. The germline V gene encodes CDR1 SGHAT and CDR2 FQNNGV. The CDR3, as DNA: TGTGCCAGCAGCTTAAGGAGGGTATGGTCCTACGAGCAGTACTTC. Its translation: CASSLRRVWSYEQYF.

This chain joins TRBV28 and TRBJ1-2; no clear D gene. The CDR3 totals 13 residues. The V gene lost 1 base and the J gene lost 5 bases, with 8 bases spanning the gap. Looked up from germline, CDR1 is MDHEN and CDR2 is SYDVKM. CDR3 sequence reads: CASSLSKEYGYTF. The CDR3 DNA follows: TGTGCCAGCAGTTTATCCAAAGAGTATGGCTACACCTTC.

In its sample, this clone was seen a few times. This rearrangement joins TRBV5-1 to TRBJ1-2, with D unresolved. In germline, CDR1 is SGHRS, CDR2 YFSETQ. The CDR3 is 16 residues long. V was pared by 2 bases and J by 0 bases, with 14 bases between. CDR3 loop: CASSFTRQSANYGYTF. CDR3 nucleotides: TGCGCCAGCAGCTTTACACGGCAGAGCGCTAACTATGGCTACACCTTC. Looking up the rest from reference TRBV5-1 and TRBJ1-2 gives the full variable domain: KAGVTQTPRYLIKTRGQQVTLSCSPISGHRSVSWYQQTPGQGLQFLFEYFSETQRNKGNFPGRFSGRQFSNSRSEMNVSTLELGDSALYLCASSFTRQSANYGYTFGSGTRLTVV.

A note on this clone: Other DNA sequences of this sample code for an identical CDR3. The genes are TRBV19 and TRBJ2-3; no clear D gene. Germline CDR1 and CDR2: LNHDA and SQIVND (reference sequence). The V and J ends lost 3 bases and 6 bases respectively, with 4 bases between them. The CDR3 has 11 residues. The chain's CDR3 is CASSIVDTQYF. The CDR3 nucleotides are TGTGCCAGTAGTATCGTGGATACGCAGTATTTT.

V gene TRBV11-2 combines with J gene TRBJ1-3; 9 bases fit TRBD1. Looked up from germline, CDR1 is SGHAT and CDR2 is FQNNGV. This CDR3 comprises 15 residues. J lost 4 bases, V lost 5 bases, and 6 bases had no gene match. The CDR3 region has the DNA TGTGCCAGCAGCCCTGGACAGGGGCCCGGAAACACCATATATTTT. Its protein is CASSPGQGPGNTIYF.

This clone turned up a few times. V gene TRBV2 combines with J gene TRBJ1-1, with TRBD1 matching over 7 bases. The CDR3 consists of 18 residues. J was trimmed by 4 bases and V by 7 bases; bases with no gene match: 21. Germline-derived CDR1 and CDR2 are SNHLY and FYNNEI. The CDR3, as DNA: TGTGCCAGCACCTGGGGGTTAGCTTCTTTTTCAGGGGGCACTGAAGCTTTCTTT. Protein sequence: CASTWGLASFSGGTEAFF.

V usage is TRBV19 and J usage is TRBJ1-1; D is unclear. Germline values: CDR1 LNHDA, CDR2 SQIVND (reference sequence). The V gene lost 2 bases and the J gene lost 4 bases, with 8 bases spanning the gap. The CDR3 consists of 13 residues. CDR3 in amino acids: CASSIRVSTEAFF. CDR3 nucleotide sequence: TGTGCCAGTAGTATACGAGTGAGCACTGAAGCTTTCTTT.

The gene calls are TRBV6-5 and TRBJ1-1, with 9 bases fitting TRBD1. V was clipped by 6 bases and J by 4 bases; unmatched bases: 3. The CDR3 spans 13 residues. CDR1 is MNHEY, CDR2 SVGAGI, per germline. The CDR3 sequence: CASRDRGFTEAFF. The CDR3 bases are TGTGCCAGCAGGGACAGGGGATTCACTGAAGCTTTCTTT.

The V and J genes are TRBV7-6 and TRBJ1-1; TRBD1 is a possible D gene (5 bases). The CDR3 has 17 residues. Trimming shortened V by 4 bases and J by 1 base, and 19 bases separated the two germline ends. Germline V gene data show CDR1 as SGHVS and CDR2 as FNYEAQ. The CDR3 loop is CASSSRGGGMRNTEAFF. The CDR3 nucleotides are TGTGCCAGCAGCTCCCGTGGGGGAGGGATGAGGAACACTGAAGCTTTCTTT.

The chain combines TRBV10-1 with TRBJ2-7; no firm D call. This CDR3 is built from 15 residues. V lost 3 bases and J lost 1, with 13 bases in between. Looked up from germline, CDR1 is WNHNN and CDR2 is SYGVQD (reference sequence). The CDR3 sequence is CASSDNSRASYEQYF. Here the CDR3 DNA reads TGCGCCAGCAGTGACAACAGCCGAGCGTCCTACGAGCAGTACTTC.

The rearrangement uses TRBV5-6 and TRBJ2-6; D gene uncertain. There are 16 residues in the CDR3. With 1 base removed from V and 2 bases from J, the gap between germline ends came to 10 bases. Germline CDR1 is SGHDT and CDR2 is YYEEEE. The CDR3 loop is CASSLRSIAGANVLTF. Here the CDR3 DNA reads TGTGCCAGCAGCTTGAGGTCTATAGCTGGGGCCAACGTCCTGACTTTC.

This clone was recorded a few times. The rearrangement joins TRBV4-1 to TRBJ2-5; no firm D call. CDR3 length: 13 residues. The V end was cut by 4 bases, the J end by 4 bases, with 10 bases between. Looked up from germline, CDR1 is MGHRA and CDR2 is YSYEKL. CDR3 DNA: TGCGCCAGCAGCCTAACCTTGGGAGAGACCCAGTACTTC. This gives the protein CASSLTLGETQYF.

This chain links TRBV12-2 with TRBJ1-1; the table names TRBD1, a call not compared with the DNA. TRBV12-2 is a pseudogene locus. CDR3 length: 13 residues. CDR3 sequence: CASRSGQNTEAFF. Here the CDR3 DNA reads TGTGCAAGTCGCTCGGGACAGAACACTGAAGCTTTCTTT.

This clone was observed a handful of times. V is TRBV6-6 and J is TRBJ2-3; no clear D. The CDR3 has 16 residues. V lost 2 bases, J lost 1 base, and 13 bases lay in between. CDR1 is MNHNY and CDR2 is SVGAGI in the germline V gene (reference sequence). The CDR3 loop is CASSYPRVRGTDTQYF. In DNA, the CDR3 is TGTGCCAGCAGTTACCCCCGGGTAAGGGGCACAGATACGCAGTATTTT.

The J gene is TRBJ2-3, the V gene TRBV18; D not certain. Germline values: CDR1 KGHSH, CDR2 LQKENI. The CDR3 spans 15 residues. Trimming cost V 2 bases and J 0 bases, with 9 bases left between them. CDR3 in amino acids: CASSPGKPSTDTQYF. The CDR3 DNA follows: TGTGCCAGCTCACCAGGCAAACCCAGCACAGATACGCAGTATTTT. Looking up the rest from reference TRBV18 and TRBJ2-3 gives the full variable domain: NAGVMQNPRHLVRRRGQEARLRCSPMKGHSHVYWYRQLPEEGLKFMVYLQKENIIDESGMPKERFSAEFPKEGPSILRIQQVVRGDSAAYFCASSPGKPSTDTQYFGPGTRLTVL.

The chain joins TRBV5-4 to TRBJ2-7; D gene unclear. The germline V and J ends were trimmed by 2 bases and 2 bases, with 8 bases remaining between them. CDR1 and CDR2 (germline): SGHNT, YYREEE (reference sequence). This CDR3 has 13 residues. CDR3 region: CASSFAGTYEQYF. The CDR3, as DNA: TGTGCCAGCAGCTTTGCCGGAACCTACGAGCAGTACTTC.

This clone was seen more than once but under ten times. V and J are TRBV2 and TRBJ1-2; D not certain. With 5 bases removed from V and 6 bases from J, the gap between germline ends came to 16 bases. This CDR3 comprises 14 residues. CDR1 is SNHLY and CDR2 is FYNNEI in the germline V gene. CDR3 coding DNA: TGTGCCAGCAGTCATGGACGGGAAATGGATGGCTACACCTTC. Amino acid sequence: CASSHGREMDGYTF.